The rows below give T cell receptor beta chains drawn from one sample of a study of technical replicates of blood from several donors. Assay: immunoSEQ multiplex PCR; the TCRdb copy retains only in-frame clones and omits some. The data hold tens of thousands of clones, with around 96% observed a single time. Sequencing was done on a sample of T cells isolated from PBMCs. Receptors originate from a human donor in good health. CDR3s include the opening cysteine and the closing phenylalanine or tryptophan. A D gene is named only where the DNA matches it firmly. Expanded clones get a size class; other rows say once, few or many, or leave the size out.

>TRBD2|TRBJ2-1|TRBV7-3|.
CASSQGSGSYFNEQFF
TGTGCCAGCAGCCAAGGTAGCGGGAGTTATTTTAATGAGCAGTTCTTC
>.|TRBJ2-4|TRBV14|.
CASSHGLPAAKNIQYF
TGTGCCAGCAGCCACGGACTGCCGGCGGCCAAAAACATTCAGTACTTC
>.|TRBJ2-1|TRBV7-9|.
CASSASGLDNEQFF
TGTGCCAGCAGCGCCTCCGGACTGGACAATGAGCAGTTCTTC
>.|TRBJ1-4|TRBV21-1|.
CASSKAPDPTNEKLFF
TGTGCCAGCAGCAAAGCGCCAGATCCAACTAATGAAAAACTGTTTTTT
>.|TRBJ2-7|TRBV30|.
CAWSVLFRESSYEQYF
TGTGCCTGGAGTGTACTTTTTCGGGAGTCTTCTTACGAGCAGTACTTC
>.|TRBJ2-7|TRBV5-1|.
CASSSTTESYEQYF
TGCGCCAGCAGCTCGACGACAGAATCCTACGAGCAGTACTTC
>TRBD2|TRBJ2-7|TRBV18|.
CASSPVGTSGRYEQYF
TGTGCCAGCTCACCGGTAGGGACTAGCGGACGCTACGAGCAGTACTTC
>.|TRBJ2-7|TRBV5-1|.
CASTLSHSLTYEQYF
TGCGCCAGCACCCTAAGTCACAGTTTAACCTACGAGCAGTACTTC
>.|TRBJ2-1|TRBV7-8|.
CASSSRRSGESYNEQFF
TGTGCCAGCAGCTCTAGAAGAAGTGGTGAGTCCTACAATGAGCAGTTCTTC
>.|TRBJ1-1|TRBV28|.
CASSRLEAFF
TGTGCCAGCAGCCGGCTGGAGGCTTTCTTT
>TRBD1|TRBJ1-1|TRBV7-2|.
CASSFQGVAAFF
TGTGCCAGCAGCTTTCAGGGGGTGGCAGCTTTCTTT
>.|TRBJ1-2|TRBV2|once
CASSEDSYGYTF
TGTGCCAGCAGTGAAGACAGCTATGGCTACACCTTC
>TRBD2|TRBJ2-7|TRBV7-2|.
CASSFLPGAGAGEQYF
TGTGCCAGCAGCTTCCTCCCCGGGGCGGGAGCGGGCGAGCAGTACTTC
>TRBD1|TRBJ2-7|TRBV5-4|.
CASLFRGQAYEQYF
TGTGCCAGCCTATTCCGGGGACAGGCCTACGAGCAGTACTTC
>.|TRBJ1-5|TRBV30|.
CAWSSQGVNQPQHF
TGTGCCTGGAGTAGCCAAGGGGTTAATCAGCCCCAGCATTTT
>.|TRBJ1-2|TRBV9|.
CASSVGTAVTNYGYTF
TGTGCCAGCAGCGTAGGGACAGCCGTTACTAACTATGGCTACACCTTC
>TRBD1|TRBJ2-1|TRBV11-2|.
CASSQTGGNEQFF
TGTGCCAGCAGCCAGACAGGGGGTAATGAGCAGTTCTTC
>TRBD1|TRBJ2-4|TRBV7-2|.
CASSLARQGNIQYF
TGTGCCAGCAGCTTAGCCCGACAGGGAAACATTCAGTACTTC
>TRBD1|TRBJ2-2|TRBV4-3|.
CASSQEMSHRGAGELFF
TGCGCCAGCAGCCAAGAGATGTCTCACAGGGGCGCCGGGGAGCTGTTTTTT